These 6 T cell receptor beta chains came from one sample sequenced in a study of cytomegalovirus exposure and HLA in healthy donors. Primers for the PCR totalled 60 Vbeta and 13 Jbeta. TCRdb keeps only in-frame clones here, not all; method: immunoSEQ multiplex PCR. The repertoire has over 130,000 clones, around 66% of them found once; the top ten carry 6.5%. What was sequenced was PBMCs. The receptor source for this set is an older woman in good health and CMV-seronegative.

This chain links TRBV5-1 with TRBJ1-2; TRBD1 is a possible D gene (6 bases). V lost 0 bases to trimming and J lost 4 bases, with 16 bases between them. The germline V gene encodes CDR1 SGHRS and CDR2 YFSETQ. CDR3 size: 16 residues. CDR3 amino acids: CASSLEGEGGGYGYTF. CDR3 DNA: TGCGCCAGCAGCTTGGAAGGAGAAGGGGGGGGCTATGGCTACACCTTC.

This sequence joins TRBV28 and TRBJ1-4; 10 nucleotides agree with TRBD1. The V gene's germline CDR1 is MDHEN and CDR2 SYDVKM. J gave up 8 bases and V 3 bases, and 9 bases lay outside the gene matches. This CDR3 comprises 16 residues. CDR3 nucleotides: TGTGCCAGCAGTTTGCGACAGGGGGCGCCGGGGGAAAAACTGTTTTTT. Its protein product is CASSLRQGAPGEKLFF. Full variable domain (rest looked up from reference TRBV28 and TRBJ1-4): DVKVTQSSRYLVKRTGEKVFLECVQDMDHENMFWYRQDPGLGLRLIYFSYDVKMKEKGDIPEGYSVSREKKERFSLILESASTNQTSMYLCASSLRQGAPGEKLFFGSGTQLSVL.

The chain couples TRBV9 to TRBJ2-1, with a weak D call TRBD2 (5 bases). Germline lookup yields CDR1 SGDLS and CDR2 YYNGEE. Between the trimmed V and J ends, which lost 3 bases and 0 bases, there was a span of 22 bases. The CDR3 length is 19 residues. The CDR3 here is CASSAGVWNQPSSYNEQFF. In nucleotides, the CDR3 is TGTGCCAGCAGCGCCGGGGTGTGGAACCAACCTTCCTCCTACAATGAGCAGTTCTTC.

Only one count was recorded for this clone. The chain combines TRBV28 with TRBJ2-6, with TRBD2 matching 11 bases. The junction had 8 bases not matched to a gene; V was cut back by 3 bases and J by 1 base. This CDR3 spans 19 amino acids. The germline V gene has CDR1 MDHEN and CDR2 SYDVKM. The CDR3 DNA is TGTGCCAGCAGTTTTGGGCTAGCGGGAGGATTTTCTGGGGCCAACGTCCTGACTTTC. This gives the protein CASSFGLAGGFSGANVLTF.

This sequence joins TRBV7-6 and TRBJ2-7, with D maybe TRBD2 (7 bases). CDR3 length equals 13 residues. Germline CDR1 SGHVS, CDR2 FNYEAQ. V lost 1 base and J lost 7, with 11 bases in between. CDR3 bases: TGTGCCAGCAGCTTAGTACAGGGAGGGGAGCAGTACTTC. Its protein product is CASSLVQGGEQYF. Based on the CDR3 plus reference TRBV7-6 and TRBJ2-7, the full variable domain is GAGVSQSPRYKVTKRGQDVALRCDPISGHVSLYWYRQALGQGPEFLTYFNYEAQQDKSGLPNDRFSAERPEGSISTLTIQRTEQRDSAMYRCASSLVQGGEQYFGPGTRLTVT.

The V gene is TRBV7-2, the J gene TRBJ2-5; 11 bases map to TRBD2. The assigned J gene may be wrong: the sequence end matches TRBJ2-7 better. The germline CDR1 and CDR2 sequences are SGHTA and FQGNSA. This CDR3 contains 18 residues. The DNA of the CDR3 is TGTGCCAGCAGCTTAGACATAGTTACTAGCGGGAGTCGGAACGAGCAGTACTTC. Translating gives CASSLDIVTSGSRNEQYF.